Following are 26 T cell receptor beta chains from one sample sequenced in a study of CD8+CD57+ T cells in acquired aplastic anemia. Whoever was chosen for sequencing had shown CD8+CD57+ cell expansion by flow cytometry. TCR beta VDJ and CDR3 profiling used genomic DNA as template. A single record per CDR3 protein comes from TCRdb applying MiXCR to the reads. This table holds some 200,000 distinct CDR3 sequences, nearly 50% found once. The specimen was sorted CD4+, CD8+, or CD8+CD57+ T cells (not recorded which) from PBMCs. These receptors all stem from a human donor with aplastic anemia.

The table lists this clonotype with a few counts. V usage is TRBV10-3 and J usage is TRBJ2-3; TRBD1 is a possible D gene (5 bases). V lost 7 bases, J lost 2 bases, and 19 bases lay in between. The CDR3 is made up of 16 amino acids. CDR1 is ENHRY and CDR2 is SYGVKD in the germline V gene. In DNA, the CDR3 is TGTGCCATCACCGAAGGGGAACGGATCGTCACAGATACGCAGTATTTT. As protein: CAITEGERIVTDTQYF.

The sample holds many counts of this clonotype. The chain is built from TRBV14 and TRBJ2-2; weak D call: TRBD1 (8 bases). This CDR3 has 16 amino acids. Trimming took off 7 bases at V and 7 bases at J, with 22 bases between the two ends. Germline CDR1 and CDR2: SGHDN and FVKESK. CDR3: CASTPAPHRGGGELFF. CDR3 in DNA: TGTGCCAGCACCCCAGCACCCCACAGGGGGGGCGGGGAGCTGTTTTTT.

In its sample, this clonotype was seen many times. The chain combines TRBV15 with TRBJ1-1; TRBD1 agrees at 9 bases. The junction had 0 bases not matched to a gene; V was cut back by 6 bases and J by 4 bases. The CDR3 consists of 12 residues. Looked up from germline, CDR1 is LNHNV and CDR2 is YYDKDF (reference sequence). The CDR3 spells CATRTGGTEAFF. As DNA, the CDR3 is TGTGCCACCAGGACAGGGGGCACTGAAGCTTTCTTT.

There are a few counts of this clonotype. The chain is built from TRBV28 and TRBJ1-3; D may be TRBD1 (5 bases). This CDR3 is built from 14 residues. CDR1 is MDHEN and CDR2 is SYDVKM in the germline V gene. V shed 8 bases and J shed 4 bases, with 15 bases lying between them. The CDR3 DNA follows: TGTGCCAGCGGACGACGGGGGTCGGGAAACACCATATATTTT. It codes for CASGRRGSGNTIYF.

This clonotype has at least ten counts. The CDR3 DNA is TGTGCCAGCAGCTACCGGTGGGACAGGGGTTACGAGCAGTACTTC. Protein product: CASSYRWDRGYEQYF. This chain joins TRBV5-8 and TRBJ2-7, with TRBD1 identical over 10 bases. This CDR3 is built from 15 residues. V dropped 3 bases and J dropped 4; count of bases not matched to a gene: 7. Per germline, CDR1 SGHTS and CDR2 YDEGEE.

This clonotype has at least ten counts. V is TRBV20-1 and J is TRBJ2-5, with unresolved D. CDR3 length equals 11 residues. The germline V and J ends were trimmed by 1 base and 5 bases, with 5 bases remaining between them. Germline CDR1 is DFQATT and CDR2 is SNEGSKA (reference sequence). The CDR3 is CSARGRETQYF. In DNA form, the CDR3 reads TGCAGTGCTAGAGGGCGTGAGACCCAGTACTTC.

The V gene is TRBV2, the J gene TRBJ2-7; D is ambiguous. Germline-derived CDR1 and CDR2 are SNHLY and FYNNEI. This CDR3 has 13 residues. The ends were cut back, 4 bases at V and 5 bases at J, with 12 bases in the middle. CDR3 DNA sequence: TGTGCCAGCAGTGTGGGGTTGAGGAACGAGCAGTACTTC. Protein product: CASSVGLRNEQYF.

The rearrangement uses TRBV15 and TRBJ1-4, with 7 bases identical to TRBD1. This CDR3 region has 15 residues. Germline values: CDR1 LNHNV, CDR2 YYDKDF (reference sequence). With 3 bases clipped from V and 0 bases from J, the junction kept 1 base outside the gene matches. The DNA of the CDR3 is TGTGCCACCAGCAGTAGGGGGCCAACTAATGAAAAACTGTTTTTT. Its protein product is CATSSRGPTNEKLFF.

V is TRBV7-9 and J is TRBJ1-2; no clear D gene. Germline V gene data show CDR1 as SEHNR and CDR2 as FQNEAQ (reference sequence). This CDR3 contains 12 residues. Between the trimmed V and J ends, which lost 0 bases and 8 bases, there was a span of 7 bases. The CDR3 nucleotides read TGTGCCAGCAGCTTAGCAGGCATCGGCTACACCTTC. It encodes CASSLAGIGYTF. Together with reference TRBV7-9 and TRBJ1-2, the CDR3 gives the full variable domain: DTGVSQNPRHKITKRGQNVTFRCDPISEHNRLYWYRQTLGQGPEFLTYFQNEAQLEKSRLLSDRFSAERPKGSFSTLEIQRTEQGDSAMYLCASSLAGIGYTFGSGTRLTVV.

The gene calls are TRBV24-1 and TRBJ2-1; D may correspond to TRBD1 or TRBD2 (5 bases each). From germline, CDR1 is KGHDR and CDR2 SFDVKD. V was clipped by 7 bases and J by 4 bases, with 13 bases between them. The CDR3 runs to 14 residues. The CDR3 sequence is CATSRDGLYNEQFF. CDR3 bases: TGTGCCACCAGCCGGGACGGACTTTACAATGAGCAGTTCTTC.

This clonotype appeared many times. The J gene is TRBJ1-2, the V gene TRBV20-1; 8 bases agree with TRBD1. Unmatched junction bases numbered 12, after V lost 5 bases and J lost 7 bases. The CDR3 runs to 14 residues. Germline-derived CDR1 and CDR2 are DFQATT and SNEGSKA (reference sequence). The CDR3 spells CSAQTAGGAGGYTF. The CDR3 nucleotides are TGCAGTGCTCAGACGGCAGGGGGCGCGGGTGGCTACACCTTC.

This clonotype was seen ten or more times. The chain joins TRBV2 to TRBJ2-7, with D maybe TRBD2 (6 bases). Trimming left V 4 bases short and J 4 bases short, with 17 bases between. Germline V gene lookup returns CDR1 SNHLY and CDR2 FYNNEI. The CDR3 runs 15 residues. CDR3 nucleotide sequence: TGTGCCAGCAGTGGGCAAGGACTATCAACATACGAGCAGTACTTC. Translated, it gives CASSGQGLSTYEQYF.

There are many counts of this clonotype. The chain recombines TRBV9 with TRBJ1-2; weak D call: TRBD1 (6 bases). The CDR3 runs to 16 residues. V lost 0 bases to trimming and J lost 8 bases, with 20 bases between them. Germline assignment: CDR1 SGDLS and CDR2 YYNGEE. This CDR3 reads CASSVEWGATISGYTF. The DNA for the CDR3 is TGTGCCAGCAGCGTAGAATGGGGGGCGACGATCAGCGGCTACACCTTC.

This clonotype was detected a few times. V is TRBV5-1 and J is TRBJ1-4; no reliable D call. The length of the CDR3 is 15 residues. Germline CDR1 reads SGHRS; CDR2 reads YFSETQ. The germline V and J ends were trimmed by 4 bases and 0 bases, with 10 bases remaining between them. CDR3 in amino acids: CASSVKFATNEKLFF. In nucleotides, the CDR3 is TGCGCCAGCAGCGTAAAATTTGCAACTAATGAAAAACTGTTTTTT.

The chain links TRBV20-1 to TRBJ1-5; 8 bases line up with TRBD1. The length of the CDR3 is 15 residues. Trimming cost V 5 bases and J 0 bases; bases outside gene matches: 6. The germline V gene has CDR1 DFQATT and CDR2 SNEGSKA (reference sequence). CDR3: CSAVQGANSNQPQHF. In nucleotides, the CDR3 is TGCAGTGCTGTGCAGGGGGCAAATAGCAATCAGCCCCAGCATTTT.

The chain employs TRBV19 and TRBJ2-5, with 7 positions matching TRBD2. V lost 6 bases to trimming and J lost 3 bases; unmatched junction nucleotides: 4. The CDR3 runs 13 residues. The germline V gene encodes CDR1 LNHDA and CDR2 SQIVND (reference sequence). The CDR3 DNA follows: TGTGCCAGTAGGTCCAGCGGGGAAGAGACCCAGTACTTC. Amino acid sequence: CASRSSGEETQYF.

The CDR3 sequence is CASSLSRAAAGELFF. As DNA, the CDR3 is TGTGCCAGCAGCTTAAGCAGGGCTGCGGCCGGGGAGCTGTTTTTT. The chain is built from TRBV11-2 and TRBJ2-2; possibly TRBD1 for D (5 bases). Germline CDR1 is SGHAT and CDR2 is FQNNGV. CDR3 length equals 15 residues. Between the trimmed V and J ends, which lost 2 bases and 6 bases, there was a span of 13 bases.

The chain uses TRBV29-1 and TRBJ2-7; TRBD2 matches at 7 bases. The ends lost 4 bases at V and 5 bases at J; junction bases unmatched: 17. This CDR3 contains 16 residues. CDR1 and CDR2 (germline): SQVTM, ANQGSEA. In nucleotides, the CDR3 is TGCAGCGTTGTGACTAGCCGACCGGCCCGATCACACGAGCAGTACTTC. Amino acid sequence: CSVVTSRPARSHEQYF.

This chain joins TRBV13 and TRBJ1-1; possible D gene TRBD1, 5 bases. The CDR3 runs to 14 residues. Germline CDR1 PRHDT, CDR2 FYEKMQ (reference sequence). V shed 2 bases and J shed 5 bases, with 12 bases lying between them. The CDR3: CASSLPGIGTEAFF. In nucleotides, the CDR3 is TGTGCCAGCAGCTTACCAGGGATAGGAACTGAAGCTTTCTTT.

This chain connects TRBV19 to TRBJ1-6; 7 bases line up with TRBD1. The CDR3 length is 15 residues. In germline, CDR1 is LNHDA, CDR2 SQIVND (reference sequence). V shed 5 bases and J 7 bases; nucleotides not matched to a gene: 8. CDR3 sequence reads: CASSFGQEPNSPLHF. The CDR3 bases are TGTGCCAGTAGTTTCGGACAGGAGCCAAATTCACCCCTCCACTTT.

This clonotype was counted a few times. The J gene is TRBJ1-1, the V gene TRBV19; tentatively, D is TRBD1 (5 bases). V shed 5 bases and J shed 6 bases, with 13 bases lying between them. In germline, CDR1 is LNHDA, CDR2 SQIVND (reference sequence). The CDR3 has 13 residues. In nucleotides, the CDR3 is TGTGCCAGTAGTCTGGCAGGGAGGGCTGAAGCTTTCTTT. Its protein product is CASSLAGRAEAFF.

This clonotype was counted at least ten times. The chain carries TRBV14 and TRBJ2-2; TRBD1 matches 7 bases. With 5 bases clipped from V and 6 bases from J, the junction kept 15 bases outside the gene matches. The CDR3 extends over 17 amino acids. Germline values: CDR1 SGHDN, CDR2 FVKESK. Here the CDR3 reads CASSWRGGSLVAGELFF. DNA for the CDR3: TGTGCCAGCAGCTGGAGAGGGGGCAGTTTAGTAGCCGGGGAGCTGTTTTTT.

The chain couples TRBV19 to TRBJ1-2; 8 positions match TRBD1. V lost 5 bases, J lost 3 bases, and 8 bases stayed unmatched. Germline V gene data show CDR1 as LNHDA and CDR2 as SQIVND (reference sequence). The CDR3 spans 15 residues. The CDR3 bases are TGTGCCAGTAGTTCCCAAGGACAGGGAGACTATGGCTACACCTTC. Translation gives CASSSQGQGDYGYTF.

This clonotype was observed at least ten times. This rearrangement joins TRBV19 to TRBJ2-7, with D maybe TRBD1 (6 bases). With 5 bases removed from V and 0 bases from J, the gap between germline ends came to 11 bases. This CDR3 has 14 residues. From germline, CDR1 is LNHDA and CDR2 SQIVND (reference sequence). The CDR3 spells CASSVPGHSYEQYF. CDR3 DNA sequence: TGTGCCAGTAGTGTTCCGGGACACTCCTACGAGCAGTACTTC. The full variable domain, completed using reference TRBV19 and TRBJ2-7, is DGGITQSPKYLFRKEGQNVTLSCEQNLNHDAMYWYRQDPGQGLRLIYYSQIVNDFQKGDIAEGYSVSREKKESFPLTVTSAQKNPTAFYLCASSVPGHSYEQYFGPGTRLTVT.

The chain uses TRBV11-2 and TRBJ2-3; the D gene is possibly TRBD2 (7 bases). The CDR3 sequence is 15 residues long. The V gene's germline CDR1 is SGHAT and CDR2 FQNNGV. Trimming removed 5 bases from V and 11 bases from J, with 23 bases in between. In DNA, the CDR3 is TGTGCCAGCAGCCCAAGGGGGGGGACCTACAATGAGCAGTATTTT. Translating it yields CASSPRGGTYNEQYF.

This chain uses TRBV7-2 with TRBJ1-2; D ambiguous. Looked up from germline, CDR1 is SGHTA and CDR2 is FQGNSA. Deletions cut 5 bases from V and 7 bases from J, with 8 bases between. The length of the CDR3 is 11 residues. CDR3 in DNA: TGTGCCAGCAGCCCCGCTTTTGGCTACACCTTC. It encodes CASSPAFGYTF. Variable domain in full (rest from reference TRBV7-2 and TRBJ1-2): GAGVSQSPSNKVTEKGKDVELRCDPISGHTALYWYRQSLGQGLEFLIYFQGNSAPDKSGLPSDRFSAERTGGSVSTLTIQRTQQEDSAVYLCASSPAFGYTFGSGTRLTVV.